This T cell receptor (beta chain) derives from a study of control samples from healthy donors and cancer patients. V was pared by 7 bases and J by 3 bases, with 5 bases of the junction left unmatched. The CDR3 covers 13 residues. Looked up from germline, CDR1 is ENHRY and CDR2 is SYGVKD. Clones were read by immunoSEQ multiplex PCR, and TCRdb kept only the in-frame ones, dropping some. This sample has 100,000 to 150,000 clones; 90% occur once, and the top ten carry 2% to 3%. The receptor was isolated from a man aged 40-50 years in good health. Input material: blood. This chain joins TRBV10-3 and TRBJ2-5; TRBD2 matches 7 bases. DNA of the CDR3: TGTGCCATCAAGGGAAGCGGGGAAGAGACCCAGTACTTC. As protein: CAIKGSGEETQYF.